The 22 T cell receptor beta chains below all came from one sample that was sequenced in a study of CD39 and CD103 CD8 tumor-infiltrating T cells. Here immunoSEQ multiplex PCR was the method, and the copy in TCRdb shows in-frame clones only, minus some. The table lists about 15,000 clones, about 93% of them singletons. What was sequenced was CD8+ T cells sorted from blood. Subset given: total memory CD8 T cells (CD45RA-CCR7+/-) from blood or uninvolved lymph node. The receptors were gathered from a human donor with head and neck squamous cell carcinoma.

This clone was observed a handful of times. The V and J genes are TRBV4-1 and TRBJ2-7, with a tentative D call TRBD2 (6 bases). Trimming stripped 2 bases from V and 3 bases from J, with 8 bases between. CDR1 is MGHRA and CDR2 is YSYEKL in the germline V gene. The CDR3 runs 13 residues. The CDR3 is CASSQQTSYEQYF. The CDR3 nucleotides read TGCGCCAGCAGCCAACAGACTAGCTACGAGCAGTACTTC.

This clone has a single count. The CDR3 region is CASSYVPGVEEQFF. CDR3 nucleotide sequence: TGTGCCAGCAGTTACGTCCCTGGGGTTGAGGAGCAGTTCTTC. The chain has TRBV6-6 and TRBJ2-1, with D unresolved. Germline CDR1 is MNHNY and CDR2 is SVGAGI (reference sequence). This CDR3 is built from 14 residues. Trimming shortened V by 2 bases and J by 10 bases, and 15 bases separated the two germline ends.

This clone came up a few times. The gene calls are TRBV6-1 and TRBJ1-2; D is ambiguous. This CDR3 is built from 10 residues. Germline CDR1 and CDR2: MNHNS and SASEGT. DNA for the CDR3: TGTGCTTTGGGTGGGTGGTTGGACACCTTC. The encoded protein is CALGGWLDTF.

This chain links TRBV4-1 with TRBJ2-5, with TRBD2 identical over 13 bases. CDR1 is MGHRA, CDR2 YSYEKL, per germline. The CDR3 is 18 amino acids. Trimming at V came to 3 bases and at J to 2 bases, leaving 9 bases not matched to a gene. The CDR3 DNA reads TGCGCCAGCAGCCACCCCCGGACTAGCGGGGGCCTTCAAGAGACCCAGTACTTC. Translating gives CASSHPRTSGGLQETQYF.

This clone was detected a few times. The chain recombines TRBV6-1 with TRBJ2-1, with D hard to call. Germline-derived CDR1 and CDR2 are MNHNS and SASEGT. Trimming shortened V by 8 bases and J by 5 bases, and 16 bases separated the two germline ends. The CDR3 spans 14 residues. For the CDR3, the DNA is TGTGCCAGCTCCCTCGGGTTAGGAAACAATGAGCAGTTCTTC. This translates into CASSLGLGNNEQFF.

This clone showed up just once. The chain joins TRBV9 to TRBJ1-4; D gene uncertain. Germline V lookup: CDR1 SGDLS, CDR2 YYNGEE. With 7 bases removed from V and 1 base from J, the gap between germline ends came to 11 bases. The CDR3 runs to 14 residues. As DNA, the CDR3 is TGTGCCAGCGGTCCGGTGGGAACTAATGAAAAACTGTTTTTT. This encodes CASGPVGTNEKLFF. Based on the CDR3 plus reference TRBV9 and TRBJ1-4, the full variable domain is DSGVTQTPKHLITATGQRVTLRCSPRSGDLSVYWYQQSLDQGLQFLIQYYNGEERAKGNILERFSAQQFPDLHSELNLSSLELGDSALYFCASGPVGTNEKLFFGSGTQLSVL.

This chain links TRBV7-8 with TRBJ1-2; D might be TRBD1 (6 bases). Germline loops: CDR1 SGHVS, CDR2 FQNEAQ. This CDR3 is 15 amino acids long. V lost 6 bases and J 0 bases, leaving 14 bases between the germline ends. For the CDR3, the DNA is TGTGCCAGCAGTAACACAGGGAGGACTAACTATGGCTACACCTTC. Protein product: CASSNTGRTNYGYTF.

This rearrangement joins TRBV5-6 to TRBJ2-1, with no clear D. The CDR3 sequence is 14 residues long. The germline gives CDR1 SGHDT, CDR2 YYEEEE. V lost 0 bases, J lost 4 bases, and 8 bases lay in between. The CDR3 spells CASSLVRQYNEQFF. The CDR3 bases are TGTGCCAGCAGCTTGGTCAGGCAGTACAATGAGCAGTTCTTC.

The chain combines TRBV19 with TRBJ1-2, with D perhaps TRBD1 (5 bases). Germline CDR1 reads LNHDA; CDR2 reads SQIVND (reference sequence). The CDR3 totals 12 residues. V was pared by 6 bases and J by 4 bases, with 9 bases between. The DNA of the CDR3 is TGTGCCAGTAGGCAGGGCCCCTATGGCTACACCTTC. Encoded protein: CASRQGPYGYTF.

The V gene is TRBV7-9, the J gene TRBJ1-2; D not certain. V lost 6 bases to trimming and J lost 3 bases, with 11 bases between them. Germline assignment: CDR1 SEHNR and CDR2 FQNEAQ (reference sequence). The CDR3 sequence is 13 residues long. As DNA, the CDR3 is TGTGCCAGCAGGAACACAGCGTACTATGGCTACACCTTC. Its translation is CASRNTAYYGYTF.

The chain carries TRBV25-1 and TRBJ2-7, with 9 bases matching TRBD1. The CDR3 covers 13 residues. From germline, CDR1 is MGHDK and CDR2 SYGVNS. Trimming at V came to 8 bases and at J to 3 bases, leaving 5 bases not matched to a gene. CDR3 DNA sequence: TGTGCCAGCGCTCCGACAGGGGGCTACGAGCAGTACTTC. It is translated as CASAPTGGYEQYF.

The chain is built from TRBV10-2 and TRBJ2-3; the D is unclear. The CDR3 spans 13 residues. CDR1 WSHSY and CDR2 SAAADI come from the germline V gene. Trimming took 3 bases from V and 4 from J, leaving 8 bases between them. As DNA, the CDR3 is TGCGCCAGCAGTGATTTGGCGGCAGATACGCAGTATTTT. Translated: CASSDLAADTQYF.

The chain is built from TRBV9 and TRBJ2-3, with TRBD2 matching over 12 bases. Germline CDR1 and CDR2: SGDLS and YYNGEE. This CDR3 is built from 15 residues. Trimming at V came to 4 bases and at J to 2 bases, leaving 2 bases not matched to a gene. CDR3 DNA sequence: TGTGCCAGCAGCTGGACTAGCGGGGACACAGATACGCAGTATTTT. This codes for CASSWTSGDTDTQYF.

This chain joins TRBV6-5 and TRBJ1-3; tentative D call: TRBD1 (6 bases). Trimming cost V 6 bases and J 2 bases, with 14 bases left between them. This CDR3 has 15 amino acids. Germline loops: CDR1 MNHEY, CDR2 SVGAGI. The CDR3 nucleotides read TGTGCCAGCAGCGGGGGGGCTAGTGCTGGAAACACCATATATTTT. It encodes CASSGGASAGNTIYF.

This chain uses TRBV5-6 with TRBJ2-7; perhaps TRBD2 as D (7 bases). The CDR3 extends over 15 amino acids. V gave up 0 bases and J gave up 3 bases, with 13 bases separating them. The germline CDR1 and CDR2 sequences are SGHDT and YYEEEE. The CDR3 coding sequence is TGTGCCAGCAGCTTGGGGGCGGGGGCCTACTACGAGCAGTACTTC. It specifies CASSLGAGAYYEQYF.

The rearrangement links TRBV5-4 to TRBJ2-2; D call uncertain. V was cut by 3 bases and J by 7 bases, with 13 bases left in between. From germline, CDR1 is SGHNT and CDR2 YYREEE (reference sequence). The CDR3 extends over 14 amino acids. As DNA, the CDR3 is TGTGCCAGCAGCTCCCCTGACTCGATCGGGGAGCTGTTTTTT. Protein sequence: CASSSPDSIGELFF. Supplemented by reference TRBV5-4 and TRBJ2-2, the full variable domain reads ETGVTQSPTHLIKTRGQQVTLRCSSQSGHNTVSWYQQALGQGPQFIFQYYREEENGRGNFPPRFSGLQFPNYSSELNVNALELDDSALYLCASSSPDSIGELFFGEGSRLTVL.

This clone was seen a few times. J is TRBJ2-6 and V is TRBV28; D remains ambiguous. The CDR3 loop spans 16 amino acids. Trimming pared 7 bases from V and 0 bases from J, leaving 13 bases between. Germline-derived CDR1 and CDR2 are MDHEN and SYDVKM. In DNA form, the CDR3 reads TGTGCCAGCACCCGAGGAGCTTACTCTGGGGCCAACGTCCTGACTTTC. The encoded protein is CASTRGAYSGANVLTF.

The chain combines TRBV19 with TRBJ1-1, with D possibly TRBD1 on 5 matching bases. This CDR3 is 16 amino acids long. The V end was cut by 4 bases, the J end by 3 bases, with 18 bases between. Germline V gene lookup returns CDR1 LNHDA and CDR2 SQIVND (reference sequence). The CDR3 DNA reads TGTGCCAGTAGTACCTCCTGGGGCGGTGGGGACACTGAAGCTTTCTTT. Protein: CASSTSWGGGDTEAFF.

The V and J genes are TRBV4-1 and TRBJ2-7; the D gene is possibly TRBD1 (5 bases). The CDR3 runs to 15 residues. CDR1 MGHRA and CDR2 YSYEKL come from the germline V gene. The ends were cut back, 0 bases at V and 5 bases at J, with 14 bases in the middle. The CDR3 bases are TGCGCCAGCAGCCAAGACAGGGTCTATTTCAACGAGCAGTACTTC. It yields the protein CASSQDRVYFNEQYF.

This chain connects TRBV19 to TRBJ2-1, with TRBD2 matching over 13 bases. J was trimmed by 4 bases and V by 5 bases; bases with no gene match: 5. This CDR3 region has 16 residues. The germline gives CDR1 LNHDA, CDR2 SQIVND (reference sequence). As DNA, the CDR3 is TGTGCCAGTAGTCCCCCACTAGCGGGGGGGTACAATGAGCAGTTCTTC. This codes for CASSPPLAGGYNEQFF.

This chain links TRBV9 with TRBJ2-7; D not certain. V was trimmed by 0 bases and J by 0 bases, leaving 10 bases between them. The CDR3 runs 15 residues. CDR1 and CDR2 from the germline V gene are SGDLS and YYNGEE. Here the CDR3 reads CASSVDVLSSYEQYF. In DNA form, the CDR3 reads TGTGCCAGCAGCGTAGATGTATTGAGCTCCTACGAGCAGTACTTC.

The chain has TRBV5-6 and TRBJ1-6; TRBD1 is a possible D gene (6 bases). This CDR3 region has 15 residues. V dropped 0 bases and J dropped 8 bases, with 12 bases sitting between them. CDR1 is SGHDT, CDR2 YYEEEE, per germline. As DNA, the CDR3 is TGTGCCAGCAGCTTGGCACAGGACAGCTATTCACCCCTCCACTTT. Translated, it gives CASSLAQDSYSPLHF.